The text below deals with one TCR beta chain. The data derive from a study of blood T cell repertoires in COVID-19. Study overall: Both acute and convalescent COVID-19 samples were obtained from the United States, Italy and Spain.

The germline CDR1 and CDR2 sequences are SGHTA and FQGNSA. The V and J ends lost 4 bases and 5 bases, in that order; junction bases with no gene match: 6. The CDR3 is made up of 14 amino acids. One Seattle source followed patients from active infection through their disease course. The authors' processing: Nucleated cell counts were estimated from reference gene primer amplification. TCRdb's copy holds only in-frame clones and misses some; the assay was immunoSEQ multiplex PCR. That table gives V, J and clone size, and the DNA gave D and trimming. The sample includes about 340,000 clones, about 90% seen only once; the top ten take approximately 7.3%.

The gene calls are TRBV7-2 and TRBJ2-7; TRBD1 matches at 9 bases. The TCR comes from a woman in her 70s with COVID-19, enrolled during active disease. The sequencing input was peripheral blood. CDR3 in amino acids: CASSSGTGNHEQYF. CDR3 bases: TGTGCCAGCAGCTCCGGGACAGGGAACCACGAGCAGTACTTC.